The clone carrying this T cell receptor beta chain occurred many times. Its target is not known. CDR3 size: 14 residues. J was trimmed by 0 bases and V by 4 bases; bases with no gene match: 3. The protocol attached unique molecular identifiers to individual cDNA molecules. TCRdb reanalysed the 5' RACE reads using MiXCR and keeps one entry per CDR3 protein. This sample yields tens of thousands of distinct CDR3 sequences, of which less than 5% are seen a single time; roughly 4.5% belongs to the top ten. The record originates from a study of early T cells in non-severe SARS-CoV-2 infection. Turning to the study itself: Whole-blood bulk RNA, unsorted, was sequenced, and chains were unpaired.

Study-level points and caveats: Anti-spike CD8 specificities were favored by VDJdb matching, whose results missed private and CD4 specificities.

The clonotype originates from an adult who was a healthcare worker with PCR-confirmed SARS-CoV-2 infection or an uninfected control (not recorded which). Sequencing used whole blood. The chain joins TRBV12-3 or TRBV12-4 to TRBJ2-7; TRBD1 matches at 7 bases. The CDR3 coding sequence is TGTGCCAGCAGTTCAGGGGGAAGCTCCTACGAGCAGTACTTC. Translated: CASSSGGSSYEQYF.